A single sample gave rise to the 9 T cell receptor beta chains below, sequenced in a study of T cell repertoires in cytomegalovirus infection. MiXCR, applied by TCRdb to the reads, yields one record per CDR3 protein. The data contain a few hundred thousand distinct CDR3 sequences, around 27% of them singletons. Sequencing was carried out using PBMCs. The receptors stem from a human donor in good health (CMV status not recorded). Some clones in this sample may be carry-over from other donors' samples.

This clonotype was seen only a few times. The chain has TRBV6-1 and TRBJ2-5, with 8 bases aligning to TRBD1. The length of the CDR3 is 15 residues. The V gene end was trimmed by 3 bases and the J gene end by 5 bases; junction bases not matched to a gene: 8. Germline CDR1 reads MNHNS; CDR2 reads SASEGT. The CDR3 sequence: CASSEKTGVGETQYF. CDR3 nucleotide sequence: TGTGCCAGCAGTGAGAAGACAGGGGTTGGGGAGACCCAGTACTTC.

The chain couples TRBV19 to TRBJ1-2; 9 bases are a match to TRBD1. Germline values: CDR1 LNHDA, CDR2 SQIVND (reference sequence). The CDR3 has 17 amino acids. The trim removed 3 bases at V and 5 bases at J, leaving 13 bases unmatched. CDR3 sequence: CASSIQGQGAASYGYTF. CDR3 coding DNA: TGTGCCAGTAGTATCCAGGGACAGGGAGCGGCCTCTTATGGCTACACCTTC.

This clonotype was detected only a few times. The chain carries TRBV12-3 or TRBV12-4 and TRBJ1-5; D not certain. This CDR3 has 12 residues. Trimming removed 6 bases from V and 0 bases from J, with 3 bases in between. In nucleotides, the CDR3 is TGTGCCAGCAGGGTTAGCAATCAGCCCCAGCATTTT. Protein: CASRVSNQPQHF.

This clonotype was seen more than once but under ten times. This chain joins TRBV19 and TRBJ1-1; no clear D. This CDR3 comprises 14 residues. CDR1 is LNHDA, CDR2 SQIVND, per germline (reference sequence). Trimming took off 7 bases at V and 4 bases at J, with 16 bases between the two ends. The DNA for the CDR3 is TGTGCCAGTACCTTACAGTTCATGGGCACTGAAGCTTTCTTT. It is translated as CASTLQFMGTEAFF.

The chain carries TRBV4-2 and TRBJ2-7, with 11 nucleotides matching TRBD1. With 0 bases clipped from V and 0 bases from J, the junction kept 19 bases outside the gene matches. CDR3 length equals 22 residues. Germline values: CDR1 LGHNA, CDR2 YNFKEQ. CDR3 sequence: CASSQDPLIGQGAIYPSYEQYF. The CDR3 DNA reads TGTGCCAGCAGCCAAGATCCACTAATCGGACAGGGGGCGATTTACCCCTCCTACGAGCAGTACTTC.

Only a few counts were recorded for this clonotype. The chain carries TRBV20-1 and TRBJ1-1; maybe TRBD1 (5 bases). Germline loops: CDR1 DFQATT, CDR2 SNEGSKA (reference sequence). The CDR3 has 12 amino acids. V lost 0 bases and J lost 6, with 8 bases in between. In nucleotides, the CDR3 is TGCAGTGCTAGAGACAGGGTAGCTGAAGCTTTCTTT. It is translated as CSARDRVAEAFF.

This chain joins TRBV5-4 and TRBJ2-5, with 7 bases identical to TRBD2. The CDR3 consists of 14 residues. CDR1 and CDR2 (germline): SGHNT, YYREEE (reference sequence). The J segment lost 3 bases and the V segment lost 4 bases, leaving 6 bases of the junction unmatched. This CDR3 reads CASSSRGGKETQYF. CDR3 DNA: TGTGCCAGCAGCAGTCGCGGGGGTAAAGAGACCCAGTACTTC.

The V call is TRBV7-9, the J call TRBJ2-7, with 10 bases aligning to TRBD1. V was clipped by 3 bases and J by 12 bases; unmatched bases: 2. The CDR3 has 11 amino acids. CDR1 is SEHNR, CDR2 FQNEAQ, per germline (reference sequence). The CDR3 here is CASSLGQGLYV. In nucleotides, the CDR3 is TGTGCCAGCAGCTTGGGACAGGGGTTGTACGTC.

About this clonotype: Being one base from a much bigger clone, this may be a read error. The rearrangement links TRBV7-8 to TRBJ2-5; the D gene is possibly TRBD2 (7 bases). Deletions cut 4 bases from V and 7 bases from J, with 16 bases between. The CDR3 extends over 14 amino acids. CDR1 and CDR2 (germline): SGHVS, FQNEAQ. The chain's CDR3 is CASSSRRGEGTQYF. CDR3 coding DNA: TGTGCCAGCAGCTCCCGGAGGGGGGAGGGGACCCAGTACTTC.